The 27 T cell receptor beta chains in this list originate from one sample, sequenced in a study of blood T cell repertoires in COVID-19. Sequencing was performed with immunoSEQ multiplex PCR; in TCRdb, only in-frame clones are kept and a portion is missing. The sample has around 140,000 clones; 81% are singletons. The sequenced material came from peripheral blood. The receptors derive from a human donor in a cohort sampled during active COVID-19.

V usage is TRBV19 and J usage is TRBJ1-2; possible D gene TRBD1, 5 bases. The V end lost 3 bases, the J end lost 5 bases, and 13 bases lay between the germline ends. Germline lookup yields CDR1 LNHDA and CDR2 SQIVND (reference sequence). The CDR3 is made up of 14 amino acids. The CDR3 is CASSIPDSSYGYTF. In nucleotides, the CDR3 is TGTGCCAGTAGTATTCCCGACAGTTCTTATGGCTACACCTTC.

The CDR3 DNA sequence: TGCGCCAGCAGCGCGATGAACGAGCAGTACTTC. Translation: CASSAMNEQYF. The chain recombines TRBV5-1 with TRBJ2-7; D remains unclear. CDR3 length equals 11 residues. Trimming shortened V by 4 bases and J by 5 bases, and 7 bases separated the two germline ends. Germline V gene data show CDR1 as SGHRS and CDR2 as YFSETQ.

The chain combines TRBV20-1 with TRBJ2-3; tentatively, D is TRBD2 (5 bases). Trimming left V 3 bases short and J 0 bases short, with 22 bases between. Germline V gene data show CDR1 as DFQATT and CDR2 as SNEGSKA (reference sequence). The CDR3 contains 18 residues. Here the CDR3 reads CSASRTSGGGPSTDTQYF. As DNA, the CDR3 is TGCAGTGCTAGTCGGACCTCGGGCGGCGGGCCTAGCACAGATACGCAGTATTTT.

CDR3 residues: CSVESDRGHYEQYF. The CDR3, as DNA: TGCAGCGTTGAATCGGACAGGGGGCACTACGAGCAGTACTTC. This chain uses TRBV29-1 with TRBJ2-7; 11 positions match TRBD1. Losses at the gene ends were 2 bases for V and 3 bases for J; bases not matched to a gene: 3. Germline CDR1 reads SQVTM; CDR2 reads ANQGSEA. The CDR3 consists of 14 residues.

In this sample, this clone turned up a few times. V usage is TRBV19 and J usage is TRBJ1-2; D might be TRBD1 (6 bases). Trimming cost V 3 bases and J 5 bases, with 10 bases left between them. This CDR3 has 13 amino acids. CDR1 is LNHDA and CDR2 is SQIVND in the germline V gene (reference sequence). The CDR3 region has the DNA TGTGCCAGTAGTATTGGGACAAGGTATGGCTACACCTTC. Protein: CASSIGTRYGYTF.

V usage is TRBV28 and J usage is TRBJ1-2; D gene uncertain. The V end lost 6 bases, the J end lost 5 bases, and 10 bases lay between the germline ends. Germline-derived CDR1 and CDR2 are MDHEN and SYDVKM. There are 12 residues in the CDR3. CDR3 DNA: TGTGCCAGCAGCTACGAGAGGTATGGCTACACCTTC. The encoded protein is CASSYERYGYTF.

The rearrangement links TRBV10-1 to TRBJ2-7; 8 bases line up with TRBD1. In germline, CDR1 is WNHNN, CDR2 SYGVQD (reference sequence). The CDR3 sequence is 14 residues long. After removal of 4 bases from V and 4 bases from J, the junction contained 6 bases not matched to a gene. The CDR3 sequence is CASSAGTGPYEQYF. The CDR3 DNA sequence: TGCGCCAGCAGTGCCGGGACAGGTCCATACGAGCAGTACTTC.

The chain is built from TRBV10-1 and TRBJ2-7, with a tentative D call TRBD1 (6 bases). Trimming took 9 bases from V and 2 from J, leaving 14 bases between them. Germline values: CDR1 WNHNN, CDR2 SYGVQD (reference sequence). There are 13 residues in the CDR3. In nucleotides, the CDR3 is TGCGCCAGAGGACAGATCAGAACCTACGAGCAGTACTTC. This encodes CARGQIRTYEQYF.

This clone showed up just a few times. This chain connects TRBV5-4 to TRBJ2-7, with 12 nucleotides matching TRBD2. V trimming: 7 bases; J trimming: 7 bases; junction bases outside the gene matches: 6. From germline, CDR1 is SGHNT and CDR2 YYREEE (reference sequence). This CDR3 region has 13 residues. The CDR3 loop is CASGLAGGREQYF. CDR3 DNA sequence: TGTGCCAGCGGGCTAGCGGGAGGGCGGGAGCAGTACTTC.

The sample holds one count of this clone. The chain recombines TRBV5-6 with TRBJ2-7; the match to TRBD1 covers 7 bases. The CDR3 runs 14 residues. J was trimmed by 2 bases and V by 2 bases; bases with no gene match: 4. From germline, CDR1 is SGHDT and CDR2 YYEEEE. For the CDR3, the DNA is TGTGCCAGCAGCTTTATACAGGGGACCTACGAGCAGTACTTC. It specifies CASSFIQGTYEQYF.

J is TRBJ2-5 and V is TRBV7-3, with D possibly being TRBD2 (6 bases). CDR3 length equals 14 residues. The V gene lost 1 base and the J gene lost 3 bases, with 9 bases spanning the gap. Germline loops: CDR1 SGHTA, CDR2 FQGTGA. CDR3 protein: CASSLSGRKETQYF. DNA of the CDR3: TGTGCCAGCAGCTTAAGTGGGAGGAAAGAGACCCAGTACTTC.

This clone has a handful of counts. The rearrangement joins TRBV27 to TRBJ2-7, with D tentatively TRBD1 (6 bases). CDR3 size: 16 residues. Germline-derived CDR1 and CDR2 are MNHEY and SMNVEV (reference sequence). V lost 6 bases and J 4 bases, leaving 22 bases between the germline ends. The CDR3 DNA is TGTGCCAGCAGACTCACAGGGTCCAGTGGAGGATACGAGCAGTACTTC. This codes for CASRLTGSSGGYEQYF.

The chain employs TRBV28 and TRBJ1-5; 9 nucleotides line up with TRBD1. Germline-derived CDR1 and CDR2 are MDHEN and SYDVKM. V shed 5 bases and J 6 bases; nucleotides not matched to a gene: 8. This CDR3 is built from 15 residues. This CDR3 is CASSAATGGSQPQHF. The CDR3 region has the DNA TGTGCCAGCAGTGCCGCGACAGGGGGTAGTCAGCCCCAGCATTTT.

The chain employs TRBV29-1 and TRBJ2-7; 8 bases match TRBD1. The CDR3 sequence is 11 residues long. The V gene's germline CDR1 is SQVTM and CDR2 ANQGSEA. J was trimmed by 2 bases and V by 7 bases; bases with no gene match: 1. CDR3 sequence (DNA): TGCAGCGCGGGACAGGCCTACGAGCAGTACTTC. Amino acids: CSAGQAYEQYF.

The chain carries TRBV15 and TRBJ1-2; 10 nucleotides line up with TRBD1. With 1 base clipped from V and 6 bases from J, the junction kept 5 bases outside the gene matches. Germline V lookup: CDR1 LNHNV, CDR2 YYDKDF (reference sequence). This CDR3 has 15 residues. The CDR3 bases are TGTGCCACCAGCAGAGTTGGACAGGGGGGGGATGGCTACACCTTC. This sequence encodes CATSRVGQGGDGYTF. Complete variable domain (other parts from reference TRBV15 and TRBJ1-2): DAMVIQNPRYQVTQFGKPVTLSCSQTLNHNVMYWYQQKSSQAPKLLFHYYDKDFNNEADTPDNFQSRRPNTSFCFLDIRSPGLGDTAMYLCATSRVGQGGDGYTFGSGTRLTVV.

This clone was detected only once. The V call is TRBV6-2 or TRBV6-3, the J call TRBJ2-5; 8 bases map to TRBD1. The V gene end was trimmed by 6 bases and the J gene end by 5 bases; junction bases not matched to a gene: 11. The germline V gene has CDR1 MNHEY and CDR2 SVGEGT. This CDR3 is 15 amino acids long. For the CDR3, the DNA is TGTGCCAGCAGCCTACTGACAGGGGCAGGGGAGACCCAGTACTTC. Protein sequence: CASSLLTGAGETQYF.

The V gene is TRBV11-2, the J gene TRBJ2-7, with a tentative D call TRBD1 (6 bases). The CDR3 is 15 amino acids. Germline V gene lookup returns CDR1 SGHAT and CDR2 FQNNGV. V lost 8 bases to trimming and J lost 0 bases, with 17 bases between them. The CDR3 nucleotides read TGTGCCAGCGACCAAAAAGGGGGTTACTCCTACGAGCAGTACTTC. Amino acids: CASDQKGGYSYEQYF.

The chain combines TRBV6-6 with TRBJ2-7, with D maybe TRBD2 (5 bases). Trimming took off 8 bases at V and 6 bases at J, with 17 bases between the two ends. The CDR3 is 13 amino acids. Germline V CDR1 and CDR2: MNHNY, SVGAGI (reference sequence). In DNA, the CDR3 is TGTGCCAGCGCCTTAGGGCAGACTATCGAGCAGTACTTC. Translated, it gives CASALGQTIEQYF.

CDR3 DNA sequence: TGTGCCAGCAGCGTAGCGGAGGCGGATACGCAGTATTTT. Protein sequence: CASSVAEADTQYF. V and J are TRBV9 and TRBJ2-3, with a tentative D call TRBD2 (5 bases). CDR3 length: 13 amino acids. Trimming stripped 0 bases from V and 6 bases from J, with 8 bases between. The germline CDR1 and CDR2 sequences are SGDLS and YYNGEE.

Only one count was recorded for this clone. The CDR3 region is CASSLAGIGEQYF. In DNA form, the CDR3 reads TGCGCCAGCTCACTAGCGGGAATCGGCGAGCAGTACTTC. The V call is TRBV5-1, the J call TRBJ2-7; 10 bases are shared with TRBD2. The CDR3 runs to 13 residues. Trimming cost V 7 bases and J 6 bases; bases outside gene matches: 7. Germline V gene data show CDR1 as SGHRS and CDR2 as YFSETQ.

This chain links TRBV28 with TRBJ2-7, with 8 bases aligning to TRBD1. This CDR3 region has 15 residues. Per germline, CDR1 MDHEN and CDR2 SYDVKM. J gave up 3 bases and V 4 bases, and 8 bases lay outside the gene matches. The CDR3 region is CASSSRAGGIYEQYF. In nucleotides, the CDR3 is TGTGCCAGCAGTTCCCGGGCAGGGGGCATCTACGAGCAGTACTTC.

The J gene is TRBJ1-1, the V gene TRBV19; 10 bases match TRBD1. V gave up 2 bases and J gave up 1 base; unmatched junction bases: 7. Germline V gene data show CDR1 as LNHDA and CDR2 as SQIVND (reference sequence). The CDR3 length is 17 residues. CDR3 bases: TGTGCCAGTAGTATATCCGGGACAGGGGCTTCGAACACTGAAGCTTTCTTT. It encodes CASSISGTGASNTEAFF.

The chain has TRBV9 and TRBJ2-7; weak D call: TRBD2 (5 bases). Trimming stripped 0 bases from V and 2 bases from J, with 12 bases between. The CDR3 is 15 residues long. The V gene's germline CDR1 is SGDLS and CDR2 YYNGEE. CDR3 protein: CASSVGDGNPYEQYF. The CDR3, as DNA: TGTGCCAGCAGCGTAGGCGACGGGAACCCCTACGAGCAGTACTTC.

The V call is TRBV6-1, the J call TRBJ2-7; D unresolved. This CDR3 region has 15 residues. The germline V gene encodes CDR1 MNHNS and CDR2 SASEGT. The V end lost 0 bases, the J end lost 1 base, and 10 bases lay between the germline ends. The CDR3 region is CASSEALRSSYEQYF. CDR3 DNA sequence: TGTGCCAGCAGTGAAGCGCTTCGGTCATCCTACGAGCAGTACTTC.

The CDR3 loop is CASSTTGVYGYTF. CDR3 sequence (DNA): TGTGCCAGTAGCACAACAGGGGTCTATGGCTACACCTTC. The chain has TRBV19 and TRBJ1-2, with TRBD1 matching over 7 bases. The germline V gene encodes CDR1 LNHDA and CDR2 SQIVND (reference sequence). This CDR3 is 13 amino acids long. V shed 6 bases, J shed 4 bases, and the junction held 5 bases outside the gene matches.

The genes are TRBV4-2 and TRBJ2-7, with D perhaps matching TRBD1 (6 bases). The germline CDR1 and CDR2 sequences are LGHNA and YNFKEQ. V lost 3 bases to trimming and J lost 3 bases, with 9 bases between them. The CDR3 has 13 residues. CDR3 DNA sequence: TGTGCCAGCAGCCAGGTACAGGGCTACGAGCAGTACTTC. Its translation is CASSQVQGYEQYF.

The sample holds one count of this clone. The rearrangement links TRBV24-1 to TRBJ2-2; D might be TRBD2 (6 bases). Per the germline V gene, CDR1 is KGHDR and CDR2 is SFDVKD. The CDR3 spans 14 residues. Between the trimmed V and J ends, which lost 4 bases and 7 bases, there was a span of 12 bases. The CDR3 coding sequence is TGTGCCACCAGTGAGGAGCGGGTGGTCGGGGAGCTGTTTTTT. The encoded protein is CATSEERVVGELFF.